This T cell receptor beta chain was identified during a study of T cell responses to AZD1222 COVID-19 vaccine. Findings of the study overall: Breadth and depth of Spike-specific TCRs rose after two AZD1222 doses. Of the AZD1222 recipients, only five to seven were seropositive at baseline. Reports say nearly half of spike-specific TCRs go after unmutated variant regions. CD4 TCRs associated with vaccination spanned spike, dominating at 160-218 and 743-854.

The repertoire was sequenced with immunoSEQ multiplex PCR; TCRdb's copy has only in-frame clones and lacks some. The data contain under 200,000 clones, 75% to 95% of them seen just once; the ten biggest clones take up under 5%. On this clone itself: What it recognizes is unknown.

V lost 6 bases and J 2 bases, leaving 7 bases between the germline ends. This CDR3 has 12 amino acids. Per germline, CDR1 MNHEY and CDR2 SVGAGI. The gene calls are TRBV6-5 and TRBJ1-2, with TRBD1 as a possible D gene (5 bases). Sequencing used peripheral blood, obtained on day 0 of AZD1222 vaccination. The sequence came from an adult in good health. This CDR3 reads CASRQANYGYTF. The CDR3 DNA reads TGTGCCAGCAGACAGGCAAACTATGGCTACACCTTC.